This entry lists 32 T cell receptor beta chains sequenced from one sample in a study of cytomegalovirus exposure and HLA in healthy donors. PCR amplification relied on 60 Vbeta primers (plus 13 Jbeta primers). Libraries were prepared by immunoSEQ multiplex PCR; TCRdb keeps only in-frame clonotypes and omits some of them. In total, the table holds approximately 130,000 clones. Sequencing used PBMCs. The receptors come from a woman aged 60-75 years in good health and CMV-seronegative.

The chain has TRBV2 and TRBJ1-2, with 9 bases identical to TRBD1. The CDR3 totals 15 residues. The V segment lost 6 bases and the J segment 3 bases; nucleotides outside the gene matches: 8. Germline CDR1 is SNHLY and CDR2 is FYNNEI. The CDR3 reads CASRPGQGVHYGYTF. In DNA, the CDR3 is TGTGCCAGCAGGCCGGGACAGGGAGTCCACTATGGCTACACCTTC.

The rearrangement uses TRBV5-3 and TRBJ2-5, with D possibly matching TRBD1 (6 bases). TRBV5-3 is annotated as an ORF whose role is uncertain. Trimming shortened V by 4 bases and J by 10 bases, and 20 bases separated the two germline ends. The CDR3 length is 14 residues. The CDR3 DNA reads TGTGCCAGAAGCCTACCGGGACACTTTTCGGGCCAGTACTTC. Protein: CARSLPGHFSGQYF.

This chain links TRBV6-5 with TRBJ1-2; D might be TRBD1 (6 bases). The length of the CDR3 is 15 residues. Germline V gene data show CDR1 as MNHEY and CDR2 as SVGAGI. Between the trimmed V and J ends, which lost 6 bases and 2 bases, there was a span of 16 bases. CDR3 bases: TGTGCCAGCAGATTACTCCGGGACACAAACTATGGCTACACCTTC. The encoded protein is CASRLLRDTNYGYTF.

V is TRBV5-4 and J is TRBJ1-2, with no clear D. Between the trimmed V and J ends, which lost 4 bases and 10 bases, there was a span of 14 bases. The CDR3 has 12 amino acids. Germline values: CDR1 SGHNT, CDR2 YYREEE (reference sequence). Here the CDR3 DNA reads TGTGCCAGCAGCCGCGATAGGGAGTCCTACACCTTC. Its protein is CASSRDRESYTF.

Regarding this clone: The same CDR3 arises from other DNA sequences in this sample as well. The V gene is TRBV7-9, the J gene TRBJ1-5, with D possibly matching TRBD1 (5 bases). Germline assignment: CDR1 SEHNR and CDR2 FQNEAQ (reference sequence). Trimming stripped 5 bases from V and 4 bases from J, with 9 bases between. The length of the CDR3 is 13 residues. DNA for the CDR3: TGTGCCAGCAGCCGAGACAGAAATCAGCCCCAGCATTTT. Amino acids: CASSRDRNQPQHF.

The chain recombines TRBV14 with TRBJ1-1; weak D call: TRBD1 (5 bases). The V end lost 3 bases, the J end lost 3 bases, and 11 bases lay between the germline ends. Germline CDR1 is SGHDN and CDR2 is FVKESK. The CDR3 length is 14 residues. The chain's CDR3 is CASSQTVYHTEAFF. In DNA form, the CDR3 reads TGTGCCAGCAGCCAGACAGTTTACCACACTGAAGCTTTCTTT.

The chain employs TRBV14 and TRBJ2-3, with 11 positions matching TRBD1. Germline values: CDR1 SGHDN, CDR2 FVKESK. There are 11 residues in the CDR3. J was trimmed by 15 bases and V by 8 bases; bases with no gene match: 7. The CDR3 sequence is CASEPGQGDYF. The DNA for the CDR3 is TGTGCCAGCGAACCGGGACAGGGGGATTATTTT.

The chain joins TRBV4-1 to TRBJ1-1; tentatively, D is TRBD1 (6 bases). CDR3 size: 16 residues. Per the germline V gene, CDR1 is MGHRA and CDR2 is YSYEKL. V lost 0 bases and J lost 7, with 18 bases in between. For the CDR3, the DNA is TGCGCCAGCAGCCAAGATCGGGCTACAGGGCGGAGTGAAGCTTTCTTT. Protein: CASSQDRATGRSEAFF.

The CDR3 region has the DNA TGTGCCAGCAGCGTAAAGGGACAGGGTACTGAAGCTTTCTTT. Encoded protein: CASSVKGQGTEAFF. The rearrangement links TRBV9 to TRBJ1-1, with 9 bases matching TRBD1. The CDR3 is 14 residues long. The V segment lost 1 base and the J segment 5 bases; nucleotides outside the gene matches: 3. CDR1 and CDR2 from the germline V gene are SGDLS and YYNGEE.

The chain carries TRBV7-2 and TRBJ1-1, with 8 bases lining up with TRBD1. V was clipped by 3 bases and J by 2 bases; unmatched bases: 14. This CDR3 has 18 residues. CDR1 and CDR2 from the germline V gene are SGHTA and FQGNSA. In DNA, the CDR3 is TGTGCCAGCAGCTTCTTCAAAAAAAGGACAGGGCGAAACACTGAAGCTTTCTTT. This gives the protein CASSFFKKRTGRNTEAFF.

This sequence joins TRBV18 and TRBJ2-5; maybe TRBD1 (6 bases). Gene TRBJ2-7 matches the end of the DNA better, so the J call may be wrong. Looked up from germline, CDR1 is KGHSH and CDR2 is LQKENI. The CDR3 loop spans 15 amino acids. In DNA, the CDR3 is TGTGCCAGCTCACGAACAGGGCCGAGCTCCTACGAGCAGTACTTC. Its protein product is CASSRTGPSSYEQYF.

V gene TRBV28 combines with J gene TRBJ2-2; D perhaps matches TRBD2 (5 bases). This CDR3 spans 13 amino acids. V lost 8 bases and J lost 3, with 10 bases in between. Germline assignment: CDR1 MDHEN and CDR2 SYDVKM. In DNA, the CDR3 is TGTGCCAGCCTCCGGGGTTACACCGGGGAGCTGTTTTTT. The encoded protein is CASLRGYTGELFF.

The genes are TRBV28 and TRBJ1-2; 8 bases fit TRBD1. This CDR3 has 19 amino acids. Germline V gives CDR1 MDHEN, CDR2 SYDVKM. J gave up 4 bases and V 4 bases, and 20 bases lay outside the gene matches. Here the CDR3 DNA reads TGTGCCAGCAGTTCCCCCTCTTCGACAGGGGACGGGATATTCTATGGCTACACCTTC. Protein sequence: CASSSPSSTGDGIFYGYTF.

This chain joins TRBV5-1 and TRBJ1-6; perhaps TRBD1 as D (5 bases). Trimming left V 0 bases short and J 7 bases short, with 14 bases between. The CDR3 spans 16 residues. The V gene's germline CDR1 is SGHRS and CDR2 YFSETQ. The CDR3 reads CASSLAGTGWNSPLHF. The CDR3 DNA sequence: TGCGCCAGCAGCTTGGCGGGCACAGGTTGGAATTCACCCCTCCACTTT.

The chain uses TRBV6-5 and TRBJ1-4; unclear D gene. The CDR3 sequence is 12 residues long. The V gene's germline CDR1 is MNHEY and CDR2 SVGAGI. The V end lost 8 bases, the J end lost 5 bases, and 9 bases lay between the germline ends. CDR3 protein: CASRRSNEKLFF. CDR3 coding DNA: TGTGCCAGCCGGAGGTCAAATGAAAAACTGTTTTTT.

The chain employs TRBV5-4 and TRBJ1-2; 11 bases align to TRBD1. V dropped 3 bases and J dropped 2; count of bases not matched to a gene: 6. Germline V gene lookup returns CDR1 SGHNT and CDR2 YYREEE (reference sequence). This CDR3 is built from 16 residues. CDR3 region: CASSSGQGALNYGYTF. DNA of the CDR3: TGTGCCAGCAGCTCAGGACAGGGGGCGCTGAACTATGGCTACACCTTC.

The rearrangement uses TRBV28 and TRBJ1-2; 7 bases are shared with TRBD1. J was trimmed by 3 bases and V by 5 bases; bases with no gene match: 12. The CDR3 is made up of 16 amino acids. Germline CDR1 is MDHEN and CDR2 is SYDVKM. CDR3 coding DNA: TGTGCCAGCAGTACCGCACCGGGACAGAGCCACTATGGCTACACCTTC. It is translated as CASSTAPGQSHYGYTF.

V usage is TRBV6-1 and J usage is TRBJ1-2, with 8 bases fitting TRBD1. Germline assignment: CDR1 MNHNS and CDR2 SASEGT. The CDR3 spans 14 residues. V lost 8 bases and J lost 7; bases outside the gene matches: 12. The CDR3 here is CASLRTGSLGGYTF. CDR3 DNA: TGTGCCAGCTTACGGACAGGGAGTTTAGGTGGCTACACCTTC.

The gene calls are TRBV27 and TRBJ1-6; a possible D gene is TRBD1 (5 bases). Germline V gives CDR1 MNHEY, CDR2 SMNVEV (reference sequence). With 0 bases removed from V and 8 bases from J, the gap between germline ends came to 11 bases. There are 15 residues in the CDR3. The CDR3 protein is CASSLSQGRHSPLHF. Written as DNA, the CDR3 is TGTGCCAGCAGTTTATCCCAGGGTAGACATTCACCCCTCCACTTT.

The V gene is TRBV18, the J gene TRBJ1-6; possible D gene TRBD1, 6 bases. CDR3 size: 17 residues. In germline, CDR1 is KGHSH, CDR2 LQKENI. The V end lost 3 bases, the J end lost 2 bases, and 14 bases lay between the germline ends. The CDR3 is CASSPIQGRPYNSPLHF. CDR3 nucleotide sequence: TGTGCCAGCTCACCCATACAGGGAAGGCCCTATAATTCACCCCTCCACTTT.

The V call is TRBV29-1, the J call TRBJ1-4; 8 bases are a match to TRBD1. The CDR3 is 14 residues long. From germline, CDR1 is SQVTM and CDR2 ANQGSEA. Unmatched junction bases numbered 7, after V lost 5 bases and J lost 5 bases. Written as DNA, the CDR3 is TGCAGCGTTAGTAAGGGACAGGTGAATGAAAAACTGTTTTTT. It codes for CSVSKGQVNEKLFF.

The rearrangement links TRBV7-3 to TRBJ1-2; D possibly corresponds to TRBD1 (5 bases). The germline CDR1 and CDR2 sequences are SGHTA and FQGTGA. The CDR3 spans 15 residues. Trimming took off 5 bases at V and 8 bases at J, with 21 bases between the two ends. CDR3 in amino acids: CASSPNAGLPEGYTF. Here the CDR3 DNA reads TGTGCCAGCAGCCCTAACGCGGGGCTCCCTGAAGGCTACACCTTC.

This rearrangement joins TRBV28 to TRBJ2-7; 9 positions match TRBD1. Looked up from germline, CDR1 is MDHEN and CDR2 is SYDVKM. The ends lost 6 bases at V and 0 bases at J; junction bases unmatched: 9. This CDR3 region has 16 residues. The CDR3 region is CASSTQGQGNSYEQYF. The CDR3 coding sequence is TGTGCCAGCAGCACCCAGGGACAGGGAAACTCCTACGAGCAGTACTTC.

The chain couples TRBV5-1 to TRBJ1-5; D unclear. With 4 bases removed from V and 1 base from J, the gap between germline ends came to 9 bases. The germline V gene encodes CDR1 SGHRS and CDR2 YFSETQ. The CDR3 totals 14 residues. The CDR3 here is CASSEIFSNQPQHF. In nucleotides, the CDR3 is TGCGCCAGCAGCGAGATTTTCAGCAATCAGCCCCAGCATTTT.

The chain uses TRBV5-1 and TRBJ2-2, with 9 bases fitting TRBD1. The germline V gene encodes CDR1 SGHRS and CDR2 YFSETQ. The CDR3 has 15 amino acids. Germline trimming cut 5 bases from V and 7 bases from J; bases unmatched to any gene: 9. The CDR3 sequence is CASRVTGGSGGELFF. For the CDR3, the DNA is TGCGCCAGCAGGGTGACAGGGGGATCCGGCGGGGAGCTGTTTTTT.

CDR3 amino acids: CASSFEVRDRISSGNTIYF. CDR3 nucleotides: TGTGCCAGCAGTTTTGAAGTTCGGGACAGAATCTCCTCTGGAAACACCATATATTTT. The chain combines TRBV27 with TRBJ1-3; 7 positions agree with TRBD1. With V trimmed by 3 bases and J by 0 bases, 14 bases remained unmatched. The germline V gene encodes CDR1 MNHEY and CDR2 SMNVEV (reference sequence). This CDR3 is built from 19 residues.

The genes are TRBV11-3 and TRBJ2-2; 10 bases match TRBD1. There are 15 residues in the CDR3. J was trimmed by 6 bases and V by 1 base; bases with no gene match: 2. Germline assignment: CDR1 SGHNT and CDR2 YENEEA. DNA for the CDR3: TGTGCCAGCAGCTTAGGAGGACAGGGGGCCGGGGAGCTGTTTTTT. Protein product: CASSLGGQGAGELFF.

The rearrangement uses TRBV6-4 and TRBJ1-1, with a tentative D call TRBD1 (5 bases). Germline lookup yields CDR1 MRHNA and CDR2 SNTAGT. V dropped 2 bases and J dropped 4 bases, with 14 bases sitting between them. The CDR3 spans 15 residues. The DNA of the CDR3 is TGTGCCAGCAGTGACAGCTCCCAGGGAAGCACTGAAGCTTTCTTT. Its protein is CASSDSSQGSTEAFF.

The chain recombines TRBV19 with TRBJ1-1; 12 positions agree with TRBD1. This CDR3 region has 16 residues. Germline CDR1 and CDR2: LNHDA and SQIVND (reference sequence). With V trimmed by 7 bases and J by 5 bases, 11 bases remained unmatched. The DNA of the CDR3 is TGTGCCAGTACCCTGAGGGGGACAGGGGGCCGGACTGAAGCTTTCTTT. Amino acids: CASTLRGTGGRTEAFF. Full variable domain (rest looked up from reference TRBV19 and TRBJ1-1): DGGITQSPKYLFRKEGQNVTLSCEQNLNHDAMYWYRQDPGQGLRLIYYSQIVNDFQKGDIAEGYSVSREKKESFPLTVTSAQKNPTAFYLCASTLRGTGGRTEAFFGQGTRLTVV.

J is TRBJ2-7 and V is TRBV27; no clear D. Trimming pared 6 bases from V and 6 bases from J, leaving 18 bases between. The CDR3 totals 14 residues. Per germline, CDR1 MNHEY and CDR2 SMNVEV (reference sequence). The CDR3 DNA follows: TGTGCCAGCAGACCCCCGTGGGCCCTGGCCGAGCAGTACTTC. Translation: CASRPPWALAEQYF.

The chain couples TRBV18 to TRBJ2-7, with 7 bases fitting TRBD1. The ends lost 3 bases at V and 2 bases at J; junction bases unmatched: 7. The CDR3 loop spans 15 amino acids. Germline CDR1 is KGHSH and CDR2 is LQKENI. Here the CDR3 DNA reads TGTGCCAGCTCACCTACAGGGGCGCAACCCTACGAGCAGTACTTC. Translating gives CASSPTGAQPYEQYF.

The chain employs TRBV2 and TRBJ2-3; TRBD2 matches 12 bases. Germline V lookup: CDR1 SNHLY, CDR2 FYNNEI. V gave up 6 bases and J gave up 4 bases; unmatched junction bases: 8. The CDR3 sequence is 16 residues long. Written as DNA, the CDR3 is TGTGCCAGCAGCGGTACTAGCGGGGGGCCCGCAGATACGCAGTATTTT. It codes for CASSGTSGGPADTQYF. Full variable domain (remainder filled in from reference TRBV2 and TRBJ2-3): EPEVTQTPSHQVTQMGQEVILRCVPISNHLYFYWYRQILGQKVEFLVSFYNNEISEKSEIFDDQFSVERPDGSNFTLKIRSTKLEDSAMYFCASSGTSGGPADTQYFGPGTRLTVL.